The 14 T cell receptor beta chains presented below share a single source sample, sequenced in a study of CD8 T cells in Susac syndrome. RNA was extracted with the RNeasy kit, and a quantity of about 0.45 to 1 ug was reverse transcribed using random hexamers. In TCRdb, the immunoSEQ multiplex PCR reads were re-called with MiXCR into one record per CDR3 protein. The table lists some 100,000 distinct CDR3 sequences, about 92% of them singletons. Sequenced sample: CD4+ T cells from PBMCs. The receptors originated from a human donor with multiple sclerosis.

This chain joins TRBV29-1 and TRBJ1-2; D is undetermined. The CDR3 is made up of 11 amino acids. Deletions cut 4 bases from V and 6 bases from J, with 9 bases between. Looked up from germline, CDR1 is SQVTM and CDR2 is ANQGSEA. In DNA, the CDR3 is TGCAGCGTTGGCGGAGACCATGGCTACACCTTC. Its protein product is CSVGGDHGYTF.

This chain connects TRBV3-1 to TRBJ2-7; maybe TRBD1 (6 bases). CDR1 is LGHDT, CDR2 YNNKEL, per germline (reference sequence). V lost 2 bases, J lost 2 bases, and 10 bases lay in between. The CDR3 extends over 14 amino acids. The CDR3: CASSQMGATYEQYF. In nucleotides, the CDR3 is TGTGCCAGCAGCCAAATGGGGGCCACCTACGAGCAGTACTTC.

The chain employs TRBV20-1 and TRBJ2-7; TRBD2 aligns across 7 bases. Germline V CDR1 and CDR2: DFQATT, SNEGSKA (reference sequence). V trimming: 5 bases; J trimming: 1 base; junction bases outside the gene matches: 5. This CDR3 comprises 13 residues. CDR3 coding DNA: TGCAGTGCTCGGGGGGACGTTTCCTACGAGCAGTACTTC. It yields the protein CSARGDVSYEQYF.

V usage is TRBV25-1 and J usage is TRBJ1-2, with TRBD1 as a possible D gene (6 bases). The CDR3 extends over 14 amino acids. V was trimmed by 3 bases and J by 4 bases, leaving 12 bases between them. CDR1 is MGHDK, CDR2 SYGVNS, per germline. The CDR3 DNA reads as TGTGCCAGCAGTGATCTAACAGGGCCCTATGGCTACACCTTC. Translating it yields CASSDLTGPYGYTF.

The rearrangement uses TRBV19 and TRBJ1-2; the D gene is possibly TRBD1 (5 bases). Germline CDR1 reads LNHDA; CDR2 reads SQIVND (reference sequence). This CDR3 is built from 13 residues. The V end was cut by 3 bases, the J end by 4 bases, with 9 bases between. The CDR3 DNA sequence: TGTGCCAGTAGTATCCAGGGAGGCTATGGCTACACCTTC. Translating it yields CASSIQGGYGYTF.

This clonotype was observed a few times. V usage is TRBV19 and J usage is TRBJ1-2, with D hard to call. The length of the CDR3 is 15 residues. CDR1 and CDR2 (germline): LNHDA, SQIVND (reference sequence). Trimming left V 7 bases short and J 3 bases short, with 18 bases between. The CDR3 protein is CASISDGNSYYGYTF. CDR3 nucleotide sequence: TGTGCCAGTATCTCAGACGGGAACTCGTACTATGGCTACACCTTC.

The rearrangement links TRBV7-2 to TRBJ1-5; D is unclear. The CDR3 is 14 residues long. Germline V gene data show CDR1 as SGHTA and CDR2 as FQGNSA. Trimming cost V 4 bases and J 2 bases, with 9 bases left between them. This CDR3 reads CASSSSPGNQPQHF. The CDR3 DNA reads TGTGCCAGCAGCTCTTCTCCGGGCAATCAGCCCCAGCATTTT.

V gene TRBV20-1 combines with J gene TRBJ1-3, with 8 bases fitting TRBD1. Germline-derived CDR1 and CDR2 are DFQATT and SNEGSKA (reference sequence). The ends lost 6 bases at V and 1 base at J; junction bases unmatched: 11. The CDR3 runs 16 residues. The CDR3 nucleotides read TGCAGTGCCCCTGACGCCTACAGGGGGTCTGGAAACACCATATATTTT. It specifies CSAPDAYRGSGNTIYF.

The chain links TRBV20-1 to TRBJ1-4; D is unresolved. This CDR3 region has 14 residues. Trimming removed 2 bases from V and 8 bases from J, with 15 bases in between. CDR1 DFQATT and CDR2 SNEGSKA come from the germline V gene (reference sequence). The CDR3 nucleotides are TGCAGTGCTAGATCCACGCTCGCCGGAGAAAAACTGTTTTTT. Translated: CSARSTLAGEKLFF.

This chain uses TRBV5-1 with TRBJ2-5; TRBD2 might be the D (7 bases). From germline, CDR1 is SGHRS and CDR2 YFSETQ. The CDR3 is made up of 15 amino acids. V dropped 0 bases and J dropped 5 bases, with 14 bases sitting between them. The CDR3 DNA follows: TGCGCCAGCAGCTTGGAGGGGGGGCGCAGGGAGACCCAGTACTTC. Its protein product is CASSLEGGRRETQYF.

This chain links TRBV2 with TRBJ2-6; D is unclear. The germline V and J ends were trimmed by 4 bases and 1 base, with 5 bases remaining between them. Germline values: CDR1 SNHLY, CDR2 FYNNEI. The CDR3 is made up of 14 amino acids. The CDR3, as DNA: TGTGCCAGCAGTGCCGAATCTGGGGCCAACGTCCTGACTTTC. Translation: CASSAESGANVLTF. The full variable domain, in which reference TRBV2 and TRBJ2-6 provide the parts outside the CDR3, is EPEVTQTPSHQVTQMGQEVILRCVPISNHLYFYWYRQILGQKVEFLVSFYNNEISEKSEIFDDQFSVERPDGSNFTLKIRSTKLEDSAMYFCASSAESGANVLTFGAGSRLTVL.

The chain employs TRBV6-5 and TRBJ1-1; D is possibly TRBD1 (6 bases). V gave up 7 bases and J gave up 9 bases, with 18 bases separating them. CDR3 size: 13 residues. Germline-derived CDR1 and CDR2 are MNHEY and SVGAGI. The CDR3 DNA sequence: TGTGCCAGCAACCCTGGGACGACAGGCCAAGCTTTCTTT. It is translated as CASNPGTTGQAFF.

This chain links TRBV10-3 with TRBJ2-7; D assignment may be TRBD1 or TRBD2 (5 bases each). Trimming pared 5 bases from V and 0 bases from J, leaving 14 bases between. Per the germline V gene, CDR1 is ENHRY and CDR2 is SYGVKD. The length of the CDR3 is 15 residues. The CDR3 protein is CAISKYPGASYEQYF. As DNA, the CDR3 is TGTGCCATCAGTAAATACCCCGGGGCCTCCTACGAGCAGTACTTC.

CDR3 sequence reads: CASGDRDNSPLHF. The DNA of the CDR3 is TGCGCCAGCGGGGACAGGGATAATTCACCCCTCCACTTT. The chain combines TRBV5-1 with TRBJ1-6; the match to TRBD1 covers 9 bases. CDR3 length: 13 amino acids. Germline-derived CDR1 and CDR2 are SGHRS and YFSETQ. Germline trimming cut 7 bases from V and 5 bases from J; bases unmatched to any gene: 1.